The source of this T cell receptor beta chain is a study of cytomegalovirus exposure and HLA in healthy donors. Study context: The roughly 670 first-cohort repertoires shared a platform with the approximately 110 validation repertoires, as reported in a later analysis.

A 120-subject validation cohort, separate from the roughly 670-subject first cohort, supplied the donors. CDR3 length equals 13 residues. Losses at the gene ends were 2 bases for V and 5 bases for J; bases not matched to a gene: 5. The germline V gene has CDR1 GTSNPN and CDR2 SVGIG (reference sequence). Findings of the study overall: According to a subsequent analysis, TCR clusters from the first cohort were inclined to appear together in the 110 or so validation repertoires. Reportedly, cytomegalovirus status was diagnosed with high sensitivity and specificity.

This clone was counted a single time. Its specificity is not known. Clones were sequenced by immunoSEQ multiplex PCR, and TCRdb holds only the in-frame ones, with some missing. Of around 100,000 clones in the sample, 85% are singletons; the top ten hold more than 20%. The TCR sequence derives from a man younger than 35 in good health and CMV-seropositive. The sample consisted of PBMCs. The V and J genes are TRBV30 and TRBJ2-7; TRBD2 agrees at 8 bases. This CDR3 is CAWSRTSGNEQYF. The CDR3 DNA sequence: TGTGCCTGGAGTCGAACTAGCGGAAACGAGCAGTACTTC.